This T cell receptor (beta chain) is from a study of blood T cell repertoires in COVID-19. In the study overall: The origin of the acute and convalescent COVID-19 samples was the United States, Italy and Spain.

As processed by the authors: Reference gene primer amplification gave nucleated cell count estimates. The assay was immunoSEQ multiplex PCR, and TCRdb's table has in-frame clones only and misses some. The V and J calls and the clone size are those of that table, but D and trimming were determined from the DNA. The sample carries approximately 170,000 clones, approximately 91% recorded once. This CDR3 has 14 residues. V shed 2 bases, J shed 4 bases, and the junction held 1 base outside the gene matches. Germline CDR1 reads MNHEY; CDR2 reads SMNVEV (reference sequence). Material for sequencing was peripheral blood. This clonotype was sampled from a young man with COVID-19, enrolled during active disease. The J gene is TRBJ2-5, the V gene TRBV27; 10 nucleotides line up with TRBD1. CDR3 residues: CASSLGTGVETQYF. Here the CDR3 DNA reads TGTGCCAGCAGTTTAGGGACAGGGGTAGAGACCCAGTACTTC.